This T cell receptor (beta chain) was obtained from a study of blood T cells in healthy people across ages. This clonotype appeared a single time. The CDR3 is made up of 15 amino acids. CDR1 is MDHEN, CDR2 SYDVKM, per germline. Losses at the gene ends were 5 bases for V and 5 bases for J; bases not matched to a gene: 8. Next came a second PCR, run for about 6 to 11 cycles, which used a sample-barcoded 5' primer along with a J-beta primer mix. One entry per CDR3 protein results from TCRdb running MiXCR on the 5' RACE reads. In the table there are about 1 million distinct CDR3 sequences, 45% of which are singletons.

The clonotype originates from a woman between 55 and 75 years old in good health. J is TRBJ2-1 and V is TRBV28; 8 bases align to TRBD2. The material sequenced was blood. CDR3 bases: TGTGCCAGCAGTCCGCCTAGCGGGTCTCACAATGAGCAGTTCTTC. This sequence encodes CASSPPSGSHNEQFF.